This passage covers 18 T cell receptor beta chains from one sample sequenced in a study of T-cell reconstitution after alpha-beta-depleted transplantation in children. Preparation of the TCRbeta library involved a method that used unique molecular identifiers. MiXCR, run by TCRdb on the PCR reads, gives a single entry per CDR3 protein. The data show about 580,000 distinct CDR3 sequences, about 21% seen once. The sample was PBMCs, mostly from graft donor cells, taken 360 days after TCRalphabeta/CD19-depleted stem cell transplant. The origin of the receptors is a boy in the first two years of life who had a stem cell transplant for acute myeloid leukemia, so the T cells may come from the graft donor.

This clonotype was seen at least ten times. The chain carries TRBV6-5 and TRBJ1-5; TRBD1 agrees at 7 bases. Per the germline V gene, CDR1 is MNHEY and CDR2 is SVGAGI. V lost 3 bases, J lost 7 bases, and 12 bases stayed unmatched. This CDR3 has 16 amino acids. Here the CDR3 reads CASSYGARQGGQPQHF. DNA of the CDR3: TGTGCCAGCAGTTATGGGGCCCGACAGGGCGGGCAGCCCCAGCATTTT.

The genes are TRBV29-1 and TRBJ1-2, with a weak D call TRBD1 (6 bases). CDR1 SQVTM and CDR2 ANQGSEA come from the germline V gene. Trimming stripped 5 bases from V and 8 bases from J, with 27 bases between. CDR3 size: 16 residues. CDR3 region: CSVSRAETGLVEGYTF. CDR3 bases: TGCAGCGTTTCACGGGCCGAGACAGGCTTGGTGGAGGGCTACACCTTC.

This clonotype has ten or more counts. The chain employs TRBV20-1 and TRBJ1-1; 9 bases line up with TRBD1. Germline CDR1 reads DFQATT; CDR2 reads SNEGSKA (reference sequence). This CDR3 is 13 amino acids long. V shed 3 bases and J 5 bases; nucleotides not matched to a gene: 4. The CDR3 loop is CSARKDRGTEAFF. CDR3 nucleotide sequence: TGCAGTGCTAGGAAGGACAGGGGAACTGAAGCTTTCTTT.

This clonotype has a handful of counts. The CDR3 reads CASSYSTSNPNAQYF. CDR3 coding DNA: TGTGCCAGCAGTTACTCGACTAGCAACCCTAATGCGCAGTATTTT. The rearrangement uses TRBV6-5 and TRBJ2-3; 7 bases fit TRBD2. Germline V lookup: CDR1 MNHEY, CDR2 SVGAGI. V was clipped by 0 bases and J by 10 bases; unmatched bases: 10. CDR3 size: 15 residues.

The V call is TRBV5-1, the J call TRBJ2-7; D possibly uses TRBD1 or TRBD2 (6 bases each). From germline, CDR1 is SGHRS and CDR2 YFSETQ. V lost 0 bases to trimming and J lost 4 bases, with 14 bases between them. The CDR3 totals 15 residues. CDR3 region: CASSLGGADGYEQYF. The CDR3 DNA follows: TGCGCCAGCAGCTTGGGGGGGGCCGACGGGTACGAGCAGTACTTC.

This clonotype showed up just a few times. The chain uses TRBV29-1 and TRBJ2-5; perhaps D is TRBD1 or TRBD2 (5 bases each). V was cut by 7 bases and J by 2 bases, with 20 bases left in between. The CDR3 is made up of 15 amino acids. Germline V gene sequence: CDR1 SQVTM, CDR2 ANQGSEA. The CDR3 sequence is CSARAGRWWQETQYF. CDR3 DNA: TGCAGCGCGAGGGCAGGGCGTTGGTGGCAAGAGACCCAGTACTTC.

This clonotype was seen ten or more times. This rearrangement joins TRBV29-1 to TRBJ2-7; D perhaps matches TRBD2 (5 bases). V lost 4 bases to trimming and J lost 5 bases, with 18 bases between them. The CDR3 length is 14 residues. Germline values: CDR1 SQVTM, CDR2 ANQGSEA. This CDR3 is CSVVGTGKRDEQYF. CDR3 DNA: TGCAGCGTTGTAGGCACCGGCAAGAGGGACGAGCAGTACTTC.

This clonotype was seen just once. V is TRBV24-1 and J is TRBJ2-7; D gene ambiguous. Deletions cut 3 bases from V and 2 bases from J, with 16 bases between. This CDR3 comprises 16 residues. Germline V lookup: CDR1 KGHDR, CDR2 SFDVKD. The CDR3 sequence is CATSDPKGDLPYEQYF. As DNA, the CDR3 is TGTGCCACCAGTGATCCTAAAGGAGATCTACCCTACGAGCAGTACTTC.

The sample holds many counts of this clonotype. The chain is built from TRBV20-1 and TRBJ2-3, with D possibly matching TRBD2 (7 bases). Trimming cost V 1 base and J 3 bases, with 17 bases left between them. The germline gives CDR1 DFQATT, CDR2 SNEGSKA (reference sequence). The CDR3 is 16 residues long. The CDR3 sequence: CSARGIWGGRTDTQYF. The CDR3 nucleotides are TGCAGTGCTAGAGGGATTTGGGGGGGCCGTACAGATACGCAGTATTTT.

This clonotype was observed many times. The V call is TRBV12-3 or TRBV12-4, the J call TRBJ2-3; 9 bases match TRBD2. The CDR3 loop spans 14 amino acids. The junction had 2 bases not matched to a gene; V was cut back by 5 bases and J by 2 bases. CDR3 residues: CASSGTSFTDTQYF. CDR3 DNA sequence: TGTGCCAGCAGTGGGACTAGCTTCACAGATACGCAGTATTTT.

The rearrangement links TRBV6-1 to TRBJ2-7; 11 bases are a match to TRBD1. J lost 5 bases, V lost 6 bases, and 9 bases had no gene match. This CDR3 has 15 amino acids. Germline V gene sequence: CDR1 MNHNS, CDR2 SASEGT. As DNA, the CDR3 is TGTGCCAGCAGCCCGGACAGGGGGCGACCCCACGAGCAGTACTTC. Protein product: CASSPDRGRPHEQYF.

The chain has TRBV12-3 or TRBV12-4 and TRBJ2-3; D uncertain. This CDR3 spans 13 amino acids. The V gene lost 8 bases and the J gene lost 3 bases, with 12 bases spanning the gap. This CDR3 is CASGRAATDTQYF. CDR3 coding DNA: TGTGCCAGCGGTCGGGCGGCTACAGATACGCAGTATTTT.

There are a few counts of this clonotype. The chain is built from TRBV18 and TRBJ1-1; the D is unclear. Per the germline V gene, CDR1 is KGHSH and CDR2 is LQKENI. V gave up 0 bases and J gave up 6 bases, with 5 bases separating them. The CDR3 consists of 12 residues. The CDR3 sequence: CASSPPGPEAFF. In DNA form, the CDR3 reads TGTGCCAGCTCACCACCCGGCCCTGAAGCTTTCTTT.

This rearrangement joins TRBV5-1 to TRBJ2-7; 7 bases are shared with TRBD2. The CDR3 has 16 amino acids. Trimming cost V 5 bases and J 3 bases; bases outside gene matches: 14. CDR1 and CDR2 from the germline V gene are SGHRS and YFSETQ. The CDR3 spells CASRFSGTSELYEQYF. DNA of the CDR3: TGCGCCAGCAGGTTCTCCGGAACTAGCGAGCTCTACGAGCAGTACTTC.

Notes on this clonotype: One junction end disagrees with the germline gene, perhaps due to a read error. This chain uses TRBV7-9 with TRBJ1-5, with D possibly being TRBD1 (6 bases). Germline V gene lookup returns CDR1 SEHNR and CDR2 FQNEAQ (reference sequence). The CDR3 runs to 14 residues. CDR3 nucleotide sequence: TGTGCCAGCAGCTCGGGTCACAGGGACCAGCCCCTGCATTTT. Residues: CASSSGHRDQPLHF.

The rearrangement uses TRBV7-9 and TRBJ2-5; D uncertain. V lost 2 bases to trimming and J lost 1 base, with 17 bases between them. This CDR3 comprises 17 residues. Germline V gene data show CDR1 as SEHNR and CDR2 as FQNEAQ (reference sequence). DNA for the CDR3: TGTGCCAGCAGCTTATTGCGACGAGAGGAGCGCCAAGAGACCCAGTACTTC. Translated, it gives CASSLLRREERQETQYF.

The chain couples TRBV4-1 to TRBJ1-1; a possible D gene is TRBD1 (5 bases). Trimming removed 3 bases at V and 1 base at J, with 12 bases between. Looked up from germline, CDR1 is MGHRA and CDR2 is YSYEKL. This CDR3 contains 15 residues. This CDR3 is CASSQGQGTNTEAFF. DNA for the CDR3: TGCGCCAGCAGCCAGGGGCAGGGAACGAACACTGAAGCTTTCTTT.

This clonotype was seen at least ten times. The rearrangement joins TRBV7-7 to TRBJ2-2; tentatively, D is TRBD2 (6 bases). CDR1 and CDR2 from the germline V gene are SSHAT and FNYEAQ (reference sequence). This CDR3 region has 15 residues. V was pared by 5 bases and J by 4 bases, with 14 bases between. CDR3: CASSLGGVFTGELFF. The CDR3 DNA reads as TGTGCCAGCAGCCTTGGCGGGGTCTTCACCGGGGAGCTGTTTTTT.